The T cell receptor (beta chain) under discussion was sequenced for a study of shared clonotypes between healthy human individuals. Study summary: Contributing individuals were two females and a few males aged 18 to 49. Whole-study findings and limits: The study sampled only blood, and tissue repertoires likely differ. The represented genetic and exposure-history diversity was limited by the small number of donors.

The CDR3 runs to 15 residues. V lost 0 bases and J lost 5, with 13 bases in between. Germline V gene sequence: CDR1 LNHNV, CDR2 YYDKDF (reference sequence). To note about this clone: Antigen: not known.

Splitting of each subset's genomic DNA was done evenly across several immunoSEQ plates. TCRdb's table, derived via immunoSEQ multiplex PCR, lists solely in-frame clones and lacks some. The sample includes 2.3 million or so clones, roughly 93% of them seen just once. This clonotype originated in a man aged 18 to 35 in good health. Some clones in this sample may be carry-over from other donors' samples. The specimen sequenced was naive CD4+ T cells from PBMCs. Subset indicated: CD45RA+ positively selected. The gene calls are TRBV15 and TRBJ1-2; D is ambiguous. The CDR3 sequence: CATSRDPGFSYGYTF. In DNA, the CDR3 is TGTGCCACCAGCAGAGATCCGGGGTTCAGTTATGGCTACACCTTC.